This T cell receptor (beta chain) is drawn from a study of post-analysis software for immune sequencing data. Study conclusions and caveats: In patients, TRBV5-6, TRBV5-1 and TRBV20-1 belonged to five TRBV segments found more frequently than in controls.

There are 14 residues in the CDR3. The V gene lost 0 bases and the J gene lost 8 bases, with 13 bases spanning the gap. The authors incorporated unique molecular identifiers into the TCR beta cDNA libraries. TCRdb called the PCR reads again in MiXCR, with one record for every CDR3 protein. The data hold 650,000 to 900,000 distinct CDR3 sequences, with 40% to 55% observed a single time. In its sample, this clonotype was seen a few times. Its matching antigen is unknown. This clonotype originated in a girl aged 5-17 years with multiple sclerosis. The sample comprised blood. The chain carries TRBV12-3 or TRBV12-4 and TRBJ1-1, with D tentatively TRBD1 (5 bases). Written as DNA, the CDR3 is TGTGCCAGCAGTTTAGCGCTGGGGGAATCGGAAGCTTTCTTT. It specifies CASSLALGESEAFF.